This TCR beta chain was identified in a study of multiple sclerosis patients with progressive multifocal leukoencephalopathy. V lost 3 bases and J 1 base, leaving 6 bases between the germline ends. The CDR3 is made up of 13 amino acids. The germline V gene encodes CDR1 KGHSH and CDR2 LQKENI. TCRdb's table, derived via immunoSEQ multiplex PCR, lists solely in-frame clones and lacks some. The data contain tens of thousands of clones, roughly 89% of them seen just once; the ten biggest clones take up about 1.4%. Time point specified: five to six months of natalizumab therapy. At 6 months of natalizumab came T1, and at 12 months came T2. Whole-study results and caveats: Less diverse TRB repertoires were suggested in most PML patients.

Turning to this clone: Its antigen is not known.

The sample consisted of PBMCs, taken from a patient treated with natalizumab. This TCR derives from a human donor with multiple sclerosis. This chain connects TRBV18 to TRBJ1-1; D ambiguous. The CDR3 loop reads CASSPKTNTEAFF. CDR3 nucleotides: TGTGCCAGCTCACCGAAAACGAACACTGAAGCTTTCTTT.